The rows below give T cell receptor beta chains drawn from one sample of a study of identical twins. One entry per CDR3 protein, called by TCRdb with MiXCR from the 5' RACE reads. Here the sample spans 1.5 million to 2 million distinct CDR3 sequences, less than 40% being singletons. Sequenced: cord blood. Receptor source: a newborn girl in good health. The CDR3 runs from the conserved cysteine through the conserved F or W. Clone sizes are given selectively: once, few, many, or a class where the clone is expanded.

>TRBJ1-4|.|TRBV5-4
CASSFGGRVAEKLFF
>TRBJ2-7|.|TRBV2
CASMKQGATRVYEQYF
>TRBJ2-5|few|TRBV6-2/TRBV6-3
CASSYLAGVEETQYF
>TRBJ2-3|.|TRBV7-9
CASSSGGGAQYF
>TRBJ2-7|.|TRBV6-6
CASSYSGGRPAQYF
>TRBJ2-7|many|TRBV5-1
CASSLKQSSYEQYF
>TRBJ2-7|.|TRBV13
CASSRGPTGRSYEQYF
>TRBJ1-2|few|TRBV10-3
CATGQASFSRGYTF
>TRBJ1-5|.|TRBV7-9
CASSSDRNNQPQHF
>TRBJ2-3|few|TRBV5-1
CASSLGIGHQSTDTQYF
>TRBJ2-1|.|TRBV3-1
CASSQVFGTLIGEQFF
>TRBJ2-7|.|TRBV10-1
CASTYPSVCIAGARAGQYEQYF
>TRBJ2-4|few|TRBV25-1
CASSRPGTGHNTQYF
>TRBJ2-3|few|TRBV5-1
CASSLARFALSSTDTQYF
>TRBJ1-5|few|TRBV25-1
CASSEYQLGNQPQHF
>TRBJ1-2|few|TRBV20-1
CSALTDLYGYTF
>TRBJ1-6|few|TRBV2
CASSVETPNSPLHF
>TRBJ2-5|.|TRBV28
CASSRLSVKETQYF
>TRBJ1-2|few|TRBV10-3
CAIRGTGNGYTF
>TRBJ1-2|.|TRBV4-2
CASSQDPGTGEGYTF
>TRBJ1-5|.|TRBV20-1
CSASWGASNQPQHF
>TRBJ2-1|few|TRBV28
CASSLGGSAYNEQFF
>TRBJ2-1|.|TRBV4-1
CASSQDLLRAAYNEQFF